A selection of T cell receptor beta chains follows, all from one sample in a study of T cell repertoires in cytomegalovirus infection. TCRdb passed the reads through MiXCR, listing each CDR3 protein once. The table records approximately 730,000 distinct CDR3 sequences, roughly 29% of them present only once. Their antigen targets remain unknown. This material consisted of cultured CD8+ T cells from PBMCs, taken from culture after CMV antigen stimulation. The source is a human donor in good health (CMV status not recorded). Some clones in this sample may be carry-over from other donors' samples. Each CDR3 is given without its conserved first and last residue. Only part of the rows carry a size: once, few, many, or a class if the clone is expanded.

TRBV6-1,16,-,TRBJ2-1,ASSESAGLAGRNNEQF
TRBV7-2,15,many,TRBJ2-1,ASSFNLVSYLYNEQF
TRBV10-3,12,-,TRBJ2-1,AITSVGRDNEQF
TRBV11-2,13,-,TRBJ2-7,ASSLEWGVSYEQY
TRBV28,13,-,TRBJ2-2,ASSPTKGSGGELF
TRBV7-2,16,-,TRBJ2-3,ASSLVIIRGVGTDTQY
TRBV7-9,11,-,TRBJ2-3,ASSLPGWDTQY
TRBV4-3,11,-,TRBJ2-1,ASSLVSGSEQF
TRBV6-2/TRBV6-3,13,-,TRBJ2-5,ASLPSGQVGETQY
TRBV7-9,12,-,TRBJ1-2,ASSPPEKHYGYT
TRBV7-8,16,many,TRBJ2-2,ASSPSPGLAGAGGELF
TRBV11-2,10,-,TRBJ2-2,ASSNAPGELF
TRBV7-6,13,many,TRBJ1-5,ASSLAGVKDQPQH
TRBV7-8,15,-,TRBJ1-2,ASSLAIFGSSNYGYT
TRBV12-3/TRBV12-4,16,few,TRBJ2-1,ASSSVTAGTSGVNEQF
TRBV6-6,14,-,TRBJ2-5,ASSSGTGATQETQY
TRBV15,11,few,TRBJ1-1,ATSRVAAGEAF
TRBV7-9,13,few,TRBJ2-7,ASSPPPDRSYEQY
TRBV7-9,12,-,TRBJ2-7,ASSGEKMPNEQY
TRBV9,11,many,TRBJ1-2,ASTGTGSYGYT
TRBV27,12,once,TRBJ1-1,ASRGGLFFTEAF
TRBV6-6,14,-,TRBJ2-7,ASRSSLGLAGYVQY
TRBV19,14,-,TRBJ2-2,ASSIGAGRNTGELF
TRBV15,13,-,TRBJ2-5,ATSRDRGQQETQY
TRBV7-9,12,few,TRBJ1-2,ASSSQGGAHGYT
TRBV6-2/TRBV6-3,14,-,TRBJ2-1,ASASLRDRRDNEQF
TRBV7-9,13,many,TRBJ1-6,ASSTEAAYNSPLH
TRBV27,10,-,TRBJ2-2,AIPSDTGELF
TRBV12-3/TRBV12-4,12,-,TRBJ1-1,ASIDRTKDTEAF
TRBV6-6,16,-,TRBJ1-5,ASSSTPPGDYSNQPQH
TRBV4-1,12,few,TRBJ1-2,ASSQDKGRYGYT
TRBV7-2,9,many,TRBJ1-1,ASSPEAEAF
TRBV7-6,13,many,TRBJ2-3,ASRLYRAATDTQY
TRBV27,12,-,TRBJ2-7,ASRKTGTPYEQY
TRBV7-9,12,-,TRBJ2-3,ASSGVGGGDTQY
TRBV6-5,12,-,TRBJ2-1,ASSYSRQNDEQF
TRBV6-2/TRBV6-3,15,few,TRBJ2-1,ASSYPLTVTPLNEQF
TRBV5-6,9,many,TRBJ2-1,ASSLDHEQF
TRBV4-1,13,many,TRBJ1-2,ASSQPDREDYGYT
TRBV20-1,13,-,TRBJ2-1,SARDLEGYSNEQF
TRBV7-9,13,few,TRBJ1-2,ASSSGREPNYGYT
TRBV28,11,-,TRBJ2-1,ASCRGGCNEQF
TRBV6-2/TRBV6-3,14,once,TRBJ2-1,ASSYSVQRGYNEQF
TRBV19,12,-,TRBJ2-3,ASSMGGDADTQY
TRBV12-3/TRBV12-4,12,few,TRBJ1-1,ASSLADMNTEAF
TRBV25-1,12,-,TRBJ2-3,ASSSRGLGDTQY